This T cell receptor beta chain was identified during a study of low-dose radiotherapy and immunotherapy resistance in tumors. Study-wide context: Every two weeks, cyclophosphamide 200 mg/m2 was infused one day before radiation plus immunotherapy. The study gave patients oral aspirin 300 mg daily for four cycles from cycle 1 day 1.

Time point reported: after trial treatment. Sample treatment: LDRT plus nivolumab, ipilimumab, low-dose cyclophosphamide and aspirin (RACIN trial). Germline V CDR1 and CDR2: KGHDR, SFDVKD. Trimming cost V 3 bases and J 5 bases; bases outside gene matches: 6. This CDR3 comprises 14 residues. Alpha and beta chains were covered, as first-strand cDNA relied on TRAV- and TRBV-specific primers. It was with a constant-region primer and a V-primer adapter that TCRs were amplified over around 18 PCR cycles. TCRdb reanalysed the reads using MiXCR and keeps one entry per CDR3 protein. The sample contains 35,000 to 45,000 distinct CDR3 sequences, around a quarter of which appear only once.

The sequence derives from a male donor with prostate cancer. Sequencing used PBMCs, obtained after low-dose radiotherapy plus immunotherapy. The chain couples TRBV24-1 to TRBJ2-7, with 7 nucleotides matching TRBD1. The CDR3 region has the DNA TGTGCCACCAGTGATCGACAGGGAAGCAACGAGCAGTACTTC. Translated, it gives CATSDRQGSNEQYF.